A single sample gave rise to the 31 T cell receptor beta chains below, sequenced in a study of T cells in Graves' hyperthyroidism and ophthalmopathy. It was RNA transcripts that yielded the amplified TCR beta CDR3 regions. In the first-round RT-PCR of the TCR CDR3, the HTBI primer set was used. Each CDR3 protein is one row after TCRdb ran MiXCR on the multiplex PCR reads. The data hold 650,000 to 750,000 distinct CDR3 sequences, with around 13% observed a single time. Sequences were obtained from blood. These receptor sequences come from a woman aged 18-29 years with Graves' hyperthyroidism.

This clonotype was recorded at least ten times. DNA of the CDR3: TGTGCCAGCAGCTTAGTCACGGGACCTCTCACTGAAGCTTTCTTT. This sequence encodes CASSLVTGPLTEAFF. The chain is built from TRBV11-2 and TRBJ1-1; maybe TRBD1 (5 bases). From germline, CDR1 is SGHAT and CDR2 FQNNGV. This CDR3 has 15 residues. V was clipped by 1 base and J by 4 bases, with 13 bases between them.

This clonotype was seen a handful of times. The chain links TRBV19 to TRBJ2-2; D possibly corresponds to TRBD1 (5 bases). Germline V CDR1 and CDR2: LNHDA, SQIVND (reference sequence). This CDR3 is 14 amino acids long. The V end lost 7 bases, the J end lost 0 bases, and 9 bases lay between the germline ends. CDR3 DNA: TGTGCCAGTATGAGACAGCCGAACACCGGGGAGCTGTTTTTT. Translated: CASMRQPNTGELFF. Combining the CDR3 with reference TRBV19 and TRBJ2-2 gives the whole variable domain DGGITQSPKYLFRKEGQNVTLSCEQNLNHDAMYWYRQDPGQGLRLIYYSQIVNDFQKGDIAEGYSVSREKKESFPLTVTSAQKNPTAFYLCASMRQPNTGELFFGEGSRLTVL.

This clonotype appeared many times. CDR3 nucleotides: TGTGCCAGCCACAGGTTACGAGGCTACACCTTC. Protein product: CASHRLRGYTF. The chain has TRBV2 and TRBJ1-2, with D tentatively TRBD1 (5 bases). The CDR3 is 11 amino acids. The germline V and J ends were trimmed by 8 bases and 8 bases, with 12 bases remaining between them. Germline V gene lookup returns CDR1 SNHLY and CDR2 FYNNEI.

There are many counts of this clonotype. This chain uses TRBV11-1 with TRBJ2-7; a weak D match, TRBD2 (6 bases). CDR1 is SGHAT, CDR2 FQDESV, per germline (reference sequence). V was pared by 2 bases and J by 4 bases, with 12 bases between. The CDR3 runs 14 residues. The CDR3 nucleotides read TGTGCCAGCAGCTTATTAGGAGGGGCATACGAGCAGTACTTC. Its translation is CASSLLGGAYEQYF.

In its sample, this clonotype was seen many times. The chain recombines TRBV2 with TRBJ1-2; D is unclear. From germline, CDR1 is SNHLY and CDR2 FYNNEI. The CDR3 is 11 residues long. Trimming removed 6 bases from V and 7 bases from J, with 9 bases in between. CDR3 bases: TGTGCCAGCAGAAACAACGCTGGCTACACCTTC. As protein: CASRNNAGYTF.

The sample holds many counts of this clonotype. V and J are TRBV7-9 and TRBJ2-3, with D possibly TRBD1 on 6 matching bases. Trimming shortened V by 3 bases and J by 2 bases, and 12 bases separated the two germline ends. CDR1 SEHNR and CDR2 FQNEAQ come from the germline V gene (reference sequence). There are 15 residues in the CDR3. CDR3 protein: CASSFVTGTTDTQYF. In nucleotides, the CDR3 is TGTGCCAGCAGCTTCGTTACAGGGACCACAGATACGCAGTATTTT.

This clonotype turned up a few times. This chain connects TRBV29-1 to TRBJ2-1, with 16 bases aligning to TRBD2. The CDR3 is made up of 14 amino acids. V was clipped by 6 bases and J by 9 bases; unmatched bases: 5. Germline-derived CDR1 and CDR2 are SQVTM and ANQGSEA. CDR3 residues: CSVGTSGRAGEQFF. The CDR3 nucleotides are TGCAGCGTAGGGACTAGCGGGAGGGCCGGTGAGCAGTTCTTC.

In this sample, this clonotype turned up many times. V usage is TRBV10-1 and J usage is TRBJ2-7; 8 bases fit TRBD1. V shed 8 bases and J 3 bases; nucleotides not matched to a gene: 9. Germline-derived CDR1 and CDR2 are WNHNN and SYGVQD (reference sequence). The CDR3 is 14 residues long. The CDR3 loop is CASGEGQGLYEQYF. For the CDR3, the DNA is TGCGCCAGCGGGGAAGGACAGGGTCTCTACGAGCAGTACTTC.

In DNA, the CDR3 is TGTGCCAGCAGTTACCTAGGACAGGGGAAAAGCGAGCAGTACTTC. This encodes CASSYLGQGKSEQYF. The J gene is TRBJ2-7, the V gene TRBV6-6, with TRBD1 matching 9 bases. CDR1 is MNHNY and CDR2 is SVGAGI in the germline V gene (reference sequence). V dropped 2 bases and J dropped 6; count of bases not matched to a gene: 8. The CDR3 contains 15 residues.

This clonotype has just a few counts. The chain couples TRBV7-2 to TRBJ2-6; no clear D gene. Germline V CDR1 and CDR2: SGHTA, FQGNSA. Trimming stripped 3 bases from V and 13 bases from J, with 10 bases between. The CDR3 is 12 amino acids. CDR3 DNA sequence: TGTGCCAGCAGCTTTATTCCCCCAGTCCTGACTTTC. Translated, it gives CASSFIPPVLTF.

This clonotype was recorded at least ten times. J is TRBJ2-1 and V is TRBV7-9; D is undetermined. V was cut by 1 base and J by 0 bases, with 10 bases left in between. The CDR3 sequence is 16 residues long. Per germline, CDR1 SEHNR and CDR2 FQNEAQ (reference sequence). CDR3 sequence (DNA): TGTGCCAGCAGCTTAGATGGGCGGTCCTCCTACAATGAGCAGTTCTTC. Translating gives CASSLDGRSSYNEQFF.

This clonotype was counted ten times or more. The chain couples TRBV9 to TRBJ2-3; 14 positions agree with TRBD2. V dropped 4 bases and J dropped 3; count of bases not matched to a gene: 10. This CDR3 region has 18 residues. Germline lookup yields CDR1 SGDLS and CDR2 YYNGEE. The CDR3 is CASSPTGTSGRRTDTQYF. CDR3 bases: TGTGCCAGCAGCCCAACCGGGACTAGCGGGAGACGGACAGATACGCAGTATTTT.

This clonotype was seen repeatedly, ten times or more. The genes are TRBV12-3 or TRBV12-4 and TRBJ1-4; D perhaps matches TRBD1 (6 bases). This CDR3 has 14 residues. V shed 7 bases and J shed 7 bases, with 16 bases lying between them. The CDR3 loop is CASTPSPGAEKLFF. CDR3 nucleotides: TGTGCCAGCACCCCCTCCCCGGGGGCTGAAAAACTGTTTTTT.

This clonotype was recorded many times. The CDR3 DNA follows: TGTGCCTGGAGAGGAGGGGGGACCAACATTCAGTACTTC. Translation: CAWRGGGTNIQYF. This chain joins TRBV30 and TRBJ2-4; D may correspond to TRBD1 or TRBD2 (6 bases each). The length of the CDR3 is 13 residues. Trimming cost V 3 bases and J 7 bases, with 13 bases left between them. The germline V gene encodes CDR1 GTSNPN and CDR2 SVGIG (reference sequence).

Note on this clonotype: One base away lies a much larger clone, so this may be a sequencing read error. CDR3 sequence: CARSLASGLGSYGYTF. CDR3 bases: TGTGCCAGGAGCTTAGCGTCGGGTTTGGGATCCTATGGCTACACCTTC. The rearrangement links TRBV7-9 to TRBJ1-2; D call uncertain. This CDR3 has 16 residues. CDR1 SEHNR and CDR2 FQNEAQ come from the germline V gene (reference sequence). Drawing the rest from reference TRBV7-9 and TRBJ1-2, the complete variable domain is DTGVSQNPRHKITKRGQNVTFRCDPISEHNRLYWYRQTLGQGPEFLTYFQNEAQLEKSRLLSDRFSAERPKGSFSTLEIQRTEQGDSAMYLCARSLASGLGSYGYTFGSGTRLTVV.

This clonotype was observed at least ten times. The chain couples TRBV20-1 to TRBJ2-3, with D uncertain. CDR1 and CDR2 (germline): DFQATT, SNEGSKA (reference sequence). V was shortened by 3 bases and J by 0 bases, with 10 bases between the two germline ends. The CDR3 runs to 14 residues. The CDR3 protein is CSASSETSTDTQYF. The CDR3 nucleotides read TGCAGTGCTAGCTCCGAGACTAGCACAGATACGCAGTATTTT.

The J gene is TRBJ2-1, the V gene TRBV4-3; D gene uncertain. Trimming cost V 0 bases and J 0 bases, with 12 bases left between them. Germline CDR1 reads LGHNA; CDR2 reads YSLEER. The CDR3 loop spans 17 amino acids. DNA for the CDR3: TGCGCCAGCAGCCAAGATTCCCTTCTGGGCTCCTACAATGAGCAGTTCTTC. Translating gives CASSQDSLLGSYNEQFF.

This clonotype was found a few times. The rearrangement uses TRBV4-3 and TRBJ2-1; possible D gene TRBD2, 6 bases. V was clipped by 3 bases and J by 4 bases, with 10 bases between them. CDR3 length: 14 residues. Germline CDR1 LGHNA, CDR2 YSLEER. In DNA, the CDR3 is TGCGCCAGCAGCCATCGGGACTCTTACAATGAGCAGTTCTTC. Residues: CASSHRDSYNEQFF.

This clonotype appeared many times. This chain's CDR3 is CASSLEPSDSYNEQFF. The DNA for the CDR3 is TGCGCCAGCAGCTTGGAGCCTAGCGATTCCTACAATGAGCAGTTCTTC. The chain links TRBV5-1 to TRBJ2-1; tentatively, D is TRBD2 (6 bases). This CDR3 comprises 16 residues. CDR1 is SGHRS, CDR2 YFSETQ, per germline. The V gene lost 0 bases and the J gene lost 1 base, with 11 bases spanning the gap.

The rearrangement joins TRBV20-1 to TRBJ2-3, with unresolved D. Germline CDR1 is DFQATT and CDR2 is SNEGSKA (reference sequence). The length of the CDR3 is 14 residues. Between the trimmed V and J ends, which lost 0 bases and 6 bases, there was a span of 13 bases. The CDR3 spells CSARDFPQSDTQYF. The CDR3 DNA follows: TGCAGTGCTAGAGATTTCCCCCAAAGCGATACGCAGTATTTT.

This chain links TRBV19 with TRBJ2-7; a possible D gene is TRBD1 (5 bases). The tail of the sequence fits TRBJ2-1 better, so the J call may be wrong. The CDR3 contains 14 residues. Germline V CDR1 and CDR2: LNHDA, SQIVND (reference sequence). CDR3 loop: CASSIAGSSYEQFF. CDR3 nucleotide sequence: TGTGCCAGTAGTATAGCAGGGTCGAGCTACGAGCAGTTCTTC.

This clonotype was seen more than once but under ten times. The chain employs TRBV27 and TRBJ1-2; D is unresolved. This CDR3 is 15 amino acids long. The V gene's germline CDR1 is MNHEY and CDR2 SMNVEV (reference sequence). V dropped 5 bases and J dropped 3 bases, with 16 bases sitting between them. CDR3 in amino acids: CASSPRVPGDYGYTF. In nucleotides, the CDR3 is TGTGCCAGCAGTCCCCGGGTTCCCGGGGACTATGGCTACACCTTC.

The CDR3: CASSPRNRGSDEQFF. For the CDR3, the DNA is TGCGCCAGCAGCCCGAGGAACAGGGGATCCGATGAGCAGTTCTTC. V gene TRBV10-2 combines with J gene TRBJ2-1; 7 bases are shared with TRBD1. V gave up 6 bases and J gave up 8 bases; unmatched junction bases: 13. This CDR3 contains 15 residues. The germline V gene encodes CDR1 WSHSY and CDR2 SAAADI.

This clonotype was counted at least ten times. The chain carries TRBV6-6 and TRBJ2-1; 8 nucleotides line up with TRBD2. The germline V gene has CDR1 MNHNY and CDR2 SVGAGI (reference sequence). J lost 2 bases, V lost 0 bases, and 0 bases had no gene match. The CDR3 is 15 residues long. CDR3 sequence (DNA): TGTGCCAGCAGTTACTCAGCGGGGGCCTACAATGAGCAGTTCTTC. Its translation is CASSYSAGAYNEQFF.

The chain joins TRBV7-2 to TRBJ1-5, with TRBD1 matching 7 bases. The V and J ends lost 4 bases and 5 bases, in that order; junction bases with no gene match: 11. Germline V lookup: CDR1 SGHTA, CDR2 FQGNSA. The CDR3 runs 16 residues. In DNA form, the CDR3 reads TGTGCCAGCAGCTCCGCCAAGGGGGCGCGTGATCAGCCCCAGCATTTT. Translating it yields CASSSAKGARDQPQHF.

The table lists this clonotype with many counts. This chain joins TRBV28 and TRBJ2-7; 7 bases are shared with TRBD2. The J segment lost 3 bases and the V segment lost 4 bases, leaving 6 bases of the junction unmatched. The CDR3 has 14 residues. Germline CDR1 reads MDHEN; CDR2 reads SYDVKM. The CDR3 DNA reads TGTGCCAGCAGTTCGTTTGCGGGAGTCTACGAGCAGTACTTC. Translating gives CASSSFAGVYEQYF.

In its sample, this clonotype was seen once. CDR3 DNA: TGCAGTGCTAGAGATGGCAGGGGGACCAACGAGCAGTACTTC. This encodes CSARDGRGTNEQYF. V is TRBV20-1 and J is TRBJ2-7; TRBD1 aligns across 7 bases. V trimming: 0 bases; J trimming: 5 bases; junction bases outside the gene matches: 7. The CDR3 runs 14 residues. CDR1 and CDR2 from the germline V gene are DFQATT and SNEGSKA (reference sequence).

The table lists this clonotype with many counts. The chain has TRBV6-2 or TRBV6-3 and TRBJ2-7; 11 bases line up with TRBD2. Germline V gives CDR1 MNHEY, CDR2 SVGEGT. V was clipped by 4 bases and J by 4 bases; unmatched bases: 3. The CDR3 contains 14 residues. The CDR3 sequence is CASSWGLAAYEQYF. As DNA, the CDR3 is TGTGCCAGCAGTTGGGGACTAGCGGCTTACGAGCAGTACTTC.

With respect to this clonotype: Since a much larger clone is just one base distant, this may be a read error. The rearrangement links TRBV7-2 to TRBJ2-3; 7 positions match TRBD2. Germline CDR1 SGHTA, CDR2 FQGNSA. The CDR3 has 14 residues. The J segment lost 2 bases and the V segment lost 5 bases, leaving 4 bases of the junction unmatched. Here the CDR3 reads CASSRAGPTDTQYF. CDR3 DNA sequence: TGTGCCAGCAGCCGAGCGGGACCCACAGATACGCAGTATTTT.

This clonotype appeared a few times. The chain couples TRBV20-1 to TRBJ1-6, with D tentatively TRBD1 (5 bases). The CDR3 length is 14 residues. The germline V and J ends were trimmed by 7 bases and 9 bases, with 19 bases remaining between them. Germline CDR1 is DFQATT and CDR2 is SNEGSKA (reference sequence). The CDR3 DNA follows: TGCAGTGTTCTTACCGGGACGCTGGGTTCACCCCTCCACTTT. This codes for CSVLTGTLGSPLHF.

There are many counts of this clonotype. This chain joins TRBV4-1 and TRBJ1-6; no reliable D call. The CDR3 spans 13 residues. CDR1 is MGHRA and CDR2 is YSYEKL in the germline V gene. The V gene lost 4 bases and the J gene lost 13 bases, with 14 bases spanning the gap. CDR3 sequence: CASSPGLRSPLHF. The CDR3, as DNA: TGCGCCAGCAGCCCAGGACTGCGGAGCCCCCTCCACTTT.